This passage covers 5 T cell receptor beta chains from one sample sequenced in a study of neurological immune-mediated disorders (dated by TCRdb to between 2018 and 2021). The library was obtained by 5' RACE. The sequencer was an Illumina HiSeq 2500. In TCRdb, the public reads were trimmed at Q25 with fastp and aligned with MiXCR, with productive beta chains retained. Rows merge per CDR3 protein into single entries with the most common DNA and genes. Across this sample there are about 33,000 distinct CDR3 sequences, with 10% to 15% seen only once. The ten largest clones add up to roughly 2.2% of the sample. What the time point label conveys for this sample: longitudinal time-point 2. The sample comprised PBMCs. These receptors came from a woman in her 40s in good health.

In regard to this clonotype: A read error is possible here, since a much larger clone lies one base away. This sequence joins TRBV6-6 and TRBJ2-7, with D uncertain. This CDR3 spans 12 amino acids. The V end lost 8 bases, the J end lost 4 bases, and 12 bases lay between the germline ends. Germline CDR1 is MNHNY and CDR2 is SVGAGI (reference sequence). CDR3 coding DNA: TGTGCCAGCGCCCCGTGGGGATACGAGCAGTACTTC. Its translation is CASAPWGYEQYF.

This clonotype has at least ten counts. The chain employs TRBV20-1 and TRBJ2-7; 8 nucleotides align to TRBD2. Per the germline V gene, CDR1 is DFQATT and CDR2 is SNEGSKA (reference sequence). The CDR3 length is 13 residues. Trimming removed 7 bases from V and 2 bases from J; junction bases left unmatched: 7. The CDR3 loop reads CSVPTSETYEQYF. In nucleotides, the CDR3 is TGCAGTGTTCCGACTAGCGAGACCTACGAGCAGTACTTC.

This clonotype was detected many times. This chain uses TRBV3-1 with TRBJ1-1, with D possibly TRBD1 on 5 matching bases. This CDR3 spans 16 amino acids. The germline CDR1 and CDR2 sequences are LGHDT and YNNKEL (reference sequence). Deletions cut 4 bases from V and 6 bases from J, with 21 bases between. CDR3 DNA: TGTGCCAGCAGCCCCTCGGCCCTTGGGGGGATGGCTGAAGCTTTCTTT. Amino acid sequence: CASSPSALGGMAEAFF.

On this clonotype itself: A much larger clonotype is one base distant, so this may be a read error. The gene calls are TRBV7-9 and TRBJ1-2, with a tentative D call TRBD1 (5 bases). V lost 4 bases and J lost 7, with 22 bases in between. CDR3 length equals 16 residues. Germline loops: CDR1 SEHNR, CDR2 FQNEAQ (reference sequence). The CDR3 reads CASSSLPELGECGYTF. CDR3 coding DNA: TGTGCCAGCAGCTCGCTTCCAGAGCTAGGGGAATGTGGCTACACCTTC.

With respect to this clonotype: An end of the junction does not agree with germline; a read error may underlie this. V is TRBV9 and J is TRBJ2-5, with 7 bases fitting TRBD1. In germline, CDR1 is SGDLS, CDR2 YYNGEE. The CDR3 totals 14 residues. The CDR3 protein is CVSSPQGDQETQYF. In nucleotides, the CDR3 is TGTGTCAGCAGCCCTCAGGGGGACCAAGAGACCCAGTACTTC.